One and the same sample provided the 19 T cell receptor beta chains below, sequenced in a study of PD-1 blockade in classical Hodgkin lymphoma. Every patient relapsed after autologous stem cell transplantation, and brentuximab vedotin exposure varied. Assay: immunoSEQ multiplex PCR; the TCRdb copy retains only in-frame clones and omits some. The sample records roughly 35,000 clones, around 90% being singletons. The specimen comprised peripheral blood mononuclear cells (PBMCs), sampled before the second cycle of nivolumab. Every receptor here comes from a human donor with classical Hodgkin lymphoma.

CDR3 DNA: TGTGCCAGCAGCTTCGGGTATGGCACTGAAGCTTTCTTT. This sequence encodes CASSFGYGTEAFF. The rearrangement uses TRBV7-3 and TRBJ1-1; D gene ambiguous. The V gene lost 3 bases and the J gene lost 4 bases, with 9 bases spanning the gap. The CDR3 totals 13 residues. Germline V CDR1 and CDR2: SGHTA, FQGTGA.

The genes are TRBV4-1 and TRBJ2-7, with 7 bases matching TRBD2. CDR3 length: 16 residues. V was clipped by 0 bases and J by 2 bases; unmatched bases: 7. Germline V gene data show CDR1 as MGHRA and CDR2 as YSYEKL. The CDR3 DNA reads as TGCGCCAGCAGCCAAGAACCGGGACTATCTACCTACGAGCAGTACTTC. Amino acid sequence: CASSQEPGLSTYEQYF.

The gene calls are TRBV2 and TRBJ1-4, with 7 bases fitting TRBD1. Germline CDR1 is SNHLY and CDR2 is FYNNEI. The CDR3 is made up of 14 amino acids. The V and J ends lost 9 bases and 7 bases, in that order; junction bases with no gene match: 11. The CDR3 reads CASKRLPGGEKLFF. The DNA of the CDR3 is TGTGCCAGTAAAAGGCTCCCAGGGGGTGAAAAACTGTTTTTT.

The chain employs TRBV10-3 and TRBJ2-7; D is undetermined. The V gene's germline CDR1 is ENHRY and CDR2 SYGVKD. The ends were cut back, 11 bases at V and 6 bases at J, with 20 bases in the middle. This CDR3 is 13 amino acids long. DNA of the CDR3: TGTGCCCTCAAGGAGAGTCTCAAGGGCGAGCAGTACTTC. It encodes CALKESLKGEQYF.

V and J are TRBV14 and TRBJ2-3, with D tentatively TRBD2 (5 bases). CDR1 is SGHDN and CDR2 is FVKESK in the germline V gene. V was shortened by 4 bases and J by 10 bases, with 9 bases between the two germline ends. The length of the CDR3 is 11 residues. This CDR3 reads CASSPGIAQYF. Written as DNA, the CDR3 is TGTGCCAGCAGCCCGGGGATAGCGCAGTATTTT.

This sequence joins TRBV7-6 and TRBJ2-1; tentatively, D is TRBD1 (5 bases). CDR1 and CDR2 (germline): SGHVS, FNYEAQ. Trimming left V 5 bases short and J 2 bases short, with 19 bases between. This CDR3 has 17 amino acids. The CDR3 sequence: CASSPTLRLGAYNEQFF. The CDR3 DNA reads TGTGCCAGCAGCCCCACACTTCGGCTAGGGGCCTACAATGAGCAGTTCTTC.

The chain has TRBV5-5 and TRBJ2-2; unclear D gene. Germline CDR1 is SGHKS and CDR2 is YYEKEE (reference sequence). The CDR3 has 15 residues. The V end lost 2 bases, the J end lost 0 bases, and 8 bases lay between the germline ends. The CDR3 is CASSLGLTNTGELFF. Written as DNA, the CDR3 is TGTGCCAGCAGCTTAGGGCTTACGAACACCGGGGAGCTGTTTTTT.

V gene TRBV29-1 combines with J gene TRBJ1-2; D is ambiguous. The CDR3 is 15 residues long. Germline values: CDR1 SQVTM, CDR2 ANQGSEA. Trimming shortened V by 1 base and J by 4 bases, and 16 bases separated the two germline ends. CDR3 amino acids: CSVEGQPQKVYGYTF. As DNA, the CDR3 is TGCAGCGTTGAAGGGCAGCCTCAAAAAGTCTATGGCTACACCTTC.

J is TRBJ2-7 and V is TRBV6-1, with D unclear. The CDR3 is made up of 14 amino acids. CDR1 MNHNS and CDR2 SASEGT come from the germline V gene. V was shortened by 5 bases and J by 6 bases, with 17 bases between the two germline ends. CDR3 coding DNA: TGTGCCAGCAGTCTAGAGAGAATGGGTCGCGAGCAGTACTTC. Its translation: CASSLERMGREQYF.

The V and J genes are TRBV7-8 and TRBJ1-2; 7 nucleotides align to TRBD1. V lost 2 bases and J lost 2; bases outside the gene matches: 5. CDR3 length: 15 amino acids. CDR1 is SGHVS, CDR2 FQNEAQ, per germline. The CDR3 spells CASSLSSGQNYGYTF. The CDR3 nucleotides are TGTGCCAGCAGCTTATCATCGGGACAGAACTATGGCTACACCTTC.

V is TRBV4-1 and J is TRBJ1-1; TRBD1 is a possible D gene (5 bases). V lost 2 bases and J 3 bases, leaving 19 bases between the germline ends. CDR3 length equals 17 residues. CDR1 MGHRA and CDR2 YSYEKL come from the germline V gene. CDR3 DNA sequence: TGCGCCAGCAGCCAAATCCTCCGGGGCCCAAAAGACACTGAAGCTTTCTTT. It translates to CASSQILRGPKDTEAFF.

This clone occurred once. J is TRBJ1-1 and V is TRBV29-1; no reliable D call. In germline, CDR1 is SQVTM, CDR2 ANQGSEA. This CDR3 has 12 residues. The ends were cut back, 5 bases at V and 4 bases at J, with 11 bases in the middle. The CDR3 DNA sequence: TGCAGCGTTCGTCGAGGGAGCACTGAAGCTTTCTTT. Its translation: CSVRRGSTEAFF.

The chain employs TRBV7-3 and TRBJ1-2, with D unclear. The germline V gene has CDR1 SGHTA and CDR2 FQGTGA. V lost 5 bases, J lost 4 bases, and 17 bases lay in between. The CDR3 is made up of 15 amino acids. The CDR3 nucleotides read TGTGCCAGCAGCAAATTCCCGGGGTCTTCCTATGGCTACACCTTC. This sequence encodes CASSKFPGSSYGYTF.

V gene TRBV5-8 combines with J gene TRBJ2-7; TRBD2 agrees at 8 bases. With V trimmed by 2 bases and J by 6 bases, 16 bases remained unmatched. This CDR3 region has 17 residues. The germline V gene has CDR1 SGHTS and CDR2 YDEGEE. In DNA form, the CDR3 reads TGTGCCAGCAGCTTCCCGAGCTTAGCGGGGACACGGCTCGAGCAGTACTTC. Translating it yields CASSFPSLAGTRLEQYF.

This clone appeared a few times. V is TRBV9 and J is TRBJ2-3; no firm D call. The germline V and J ends were trimmed by 3 bases and 4 bases, with 6 bases remaining between them. CDR1 and CDR2 from the germline V gene are SGDLS and YYNGEE. The CDR3 sequence is 12 residues long. The CDR3 spells CASSASADTQYF. The CDR3 DNA reads as TGTGCCAGCAGCGCTAGTGCAGATACGCAGTATTTT. Full variable domain (outside the CDR3, taken from reference TRBV9 and TRBJ2-3): DSGVTQTPKHLITATGQRVTLRCSPRSGDLSVYWYQQSLDQGLQFLIQYYNGEERAKGNILERFSAQQFPDLHSELNLSSLELGDSALYFCASSASADTQYFGPGTRLTVL.

This clone has a single count. V gene TRBV28 combines with J gene TRBJ1-3; D is unresolved. The ends were cut back, 3 bases at V and 2 bases at J, with 5 bases in the middle. Germline CDR1 and CDR2: MDHEN and SYDVKM. CDR3 length: 13 amino acids. The CDR3 spells CASSLEAGNTIYF. In DNA, the CDR3 is TGTGCCAGCAGTTTGGAAGCTGGAAACACCATATATTTT.

V is TRBV5-1 and J is TRBJ1-1; D not certain. This CDR3 comprises 18 residues. The V gene's germline CDR1 is SGHRS and CDR2 YFSETQ. V lost 2 bases and J 5 bases, leaving 25 bases between the germline ends. CDR3 nucleotide sequence: TGCGCCAGCAGCTTCGGTTCCGGGCTTGGGAAGGTTGGTACTGAAGCTTTCTTT. Amino acid sequence: CASSFGSGLGKVGTEAFF.

The CDR3 loop reads CSVEQGLNIQYF. CDR3 bases: TGCAGCGTTGAACAGGGACTAAACATTCAGTACTTC. The rearrangement links TRBV29-1 to TRBJ2-4; the D gene is possibly TRBD2 (6 bases). The V end lost 2 bases, the J end lost 6 bases, and 8 bases lay between the germline ends. Per germline, CDR1 SQVTM and CDR2 ANQGSEA. The CDR3 covers 12 residues.

This chain joins TRBV27 and TRBJ2-1; D is tentatively TRBD1 or TRBD2 (6 bases each). Trimming removed 8 bases at V and 2 bases at J, with 19 bases between. This CDR3 spans 16 amino acids. Germline assignment: CDR1 MNHEY and CDR2 SMNVEV (reference sequence). The CDR3 DNA reads as TGTGCCAGCTGGACCGGGGGCGGACCGCCCTACAATGAGCAGTTCTTC. Protein: CASWTGGGPPYNEQFF.